A selection of T cell receptor beta chains follows, all from one sample in a study of cytomegalovirus exposure and HLA in healthy donors. Clones were read by immunoSEQ multiplex PCR, and TCRdb kept only the in-frame ones, dropping some. The table has 69,000 or so clones, about 75% seen once. Sequenced sample: PBMCs. The receptors were gathered from a man between 18 and 29 years old in good health and CMV-seronegative. CDR3s include the opening cysteine and the closing phenylalanine or tryptophan. The D gene is left open where the match is weak. A clone size is listed for some rows: how often the clone was seen (once, few, many), or a class if it is expanded.

abundance,d_gene,v_gene,j_gene,CDR3nt,CDR3aa
.,.,TRBV9,TRBJ2-5,TGTGCCAGCAGCCCTGGGGAGGAGACCCAGTACTTC,CASSPGEETQYF
.,TRBD1,TRBV12-5,TRBJ2-3,TGTGCTAGTGGTTTGGGACAGGGGGCATATACGCAGTATTTT,CASGLGQGAYTQYF
.,.,TRBV6-6,TRBJ2-1,TGTGCCAGCAGTTGGGTTTCAGGGAACAATGAGCAGTTCTTC,CASSWVSGNNEQFF
.,TRBD1,TRBV30,TRBJ1-3,TGTGCCTGGCAGAGGGACAGATCGCACTCTGGAAACACCATATATTTT,CAWQRDRSHSGNTIYF
.,.,TRBV20-1,TRBJ1-1,TGCACAGTGGGGGGGGCCGCTGAAGCTTTCTTT,CTVGGAAEAFF
once,.,TRBV5-1,TRBJ2-3,TGCGCCAGCAGGAGGCCATCGGGGGATACGCAGTATTTT,CASRRPSGDTQYF
few,.,TRBV4-1,TRBJ1-3,TGCGCCAGCAGCCAAGATCCAGGCCTCTCTGGAAACACCATATATTTT,CASSQDPGLSGNTIYF
.,.,TRBV5-6,TRBJ1-1,TGTGCCACTTCTGGACACCCGAACACTGAAGCTTTCTTT,CATSGHPNTEAFF
.,.,TRBV12-5,TRBJ2-5,TGTGCTAGTGAACTAGGAAGTTTCCAAGAGACCCAGTACTTC,CASELGSFQETQYF
.,.,TRBV5-1,TRBJ2-3,TGCGCCAGCAACCCCAGGGTTGGGCTCTCTGGGCCTGGGGATACGCAGTATTTT,CASNPRVGLSGPGDTQYF
.,.,TRBV7-9,TRBJ1-2,TGTGCCAGCAGGGACGGACAGACCTATGGCTACACCTTC,CASRDGQTYGYTF
.,TRBD1,TRBV29-1,TRBJ2-5,TGCAGCGTTAAGGGACAGTCCAAAGAGACCCAGTACTTC,CSVKGQSKETQYF
.,TRBD2,TRBV7-3,TRBJ2-6,TGTGCCAGCAGCGCCCGCGGGGGAAACTCTGGGGCCAACGTCCTGACTTTC,CASSARGGNSGANVLTF
.,.,TRBV19,TRBJ2-1,TGTGCCAGTAACCTCCACGGGGAAACAAATGAGCAGTTCTTC,CASNLHGETNEQFF
.,.,TRBV6-1,TRBJ1-2,TGTGCCAGCAGGCAGGTCGGTGGCTACACCTTC,CASRQVGGYTF
.,TRBD1,TRBV28,TRBJ1-5,TGTGCCGTCTTTGCTGGGACAGTTCCTCAGCCCCAGCATTTT,CAVFAGTVPQPQHF
few,.,TRBV4-3,TRBJ2-5,TGCGCCAGCAGCCAAGACGGGATGAAAGAGACCCAGTACTTC,CASSQDGMKETQYF
once,TRBD1,TRBV5-1,TRBJ2-2,TGCGCCAGCAGCTTGGGACAGGGCACCGGGGAGCTGTTTTTT,CASSLGQGTGELFF
.,TRBD1,TRBV27,TRBJ2-7,TGTGCCAGCAGTCTTAGGGACAGGGCATCCTACGAGCAGTACTTC,CASSLRDRASYEQYF
.,TRBD2,TRBV11-2,TRBJ2-3,TGTGCCAGCAGCTACGGACTAGCGGGGTCGGATACGCAGTATTTT,CASSYGLAGSDTQYF
.,TRBD1,TRBV19,TRBJ1-2,TGTGCCAGTACCTCCCTCGGGACAGGGATCAGCTACACCTTC,CASTSLGTGISYTF
.,TRBD1,TRBV18,TRBJ1-2,TGTGCCAGCTCAAATCAGGGGGCTGATGGCTACACCTTC,CASSNQGADGYTF
.,TRBD1,TRBV27,TRBJ1-6,TGTGCCAGCAGCCGACAGGGGAATAATTCACCCCTCCACTTT,CASSRQGNNSPLHF
.,.,TRBV5-1,TRBJ1-4,TGCGCCAGCAGCTGGAAAGGAGACTCTAATGAAAAACTGTTTTTT,CASSWKGDSNEKLFF
.,TRBD2,TRBV11-3,TRBJ2-2,TGTGCCAGCAGCTTAGAGTCTAGCGGGGGTTTGGCGAACACCGGGGAGCTGTTTTTT,CASSLESSGGLANTGELFF
.,.,TRBV10-3,TRBJ1-3,TGTGCCATCAGTGATCTGGGGGGAGGATCTGGAAACACCATATATTTT,CAISDLGGGSGNTIYF
few,TRBD1,TRBV30,TRBJ2-4,TGTGCCTGGAGTCAAACAGGGGTCCATACCCCCTACCTAGCCAAAAACATTCAGTACTTC,CAWSQTGVHTPYLAKNIQYF
.,.,TRBV19,TRBJ1-2,TGTGCCAGTAAGTCAGGGCTCTATAACTATGGCTACACCTTC,CASKSGLYNYGYTF
few,TRBD1,TRBV7-3,TRBJ2-3,TGTGCCAGCAGACGGACAGGGACTAGCACAGATACGCAGTATTTT,CASRRTGTSTDTQYF
.,.,TRBV30,TRBJ1-1,TGTGCCTGGAGTCAGAATATGAACACTGAAGCTTTCTTT,CAWSQNMNTEAFF
.,TRBD1,TRBV6-1,TRBJ1-2,TGTGCCAGCAGTGAAAGGGGGACAGGCTTTTATGGCTACACCTTC,CASSERGTGFYGYTF